A few counts support the clone carrying this T cell receptor (beta chain). The antigen remains unidentified. The data are from a study of CD8+ T cells in alopecia areata. The study, taken as a whole, reports: Besides other cells, scalp samples also yield sequences of resident alphabeta T cells from normal skin.

RNA extraction and reverse transcription yielded cDNA as sequencing template. Profiled with immunoSEQ multiplex PCR; TCRdb holds only in-frame clones, not every one. Of 95,000 to 110,000 clones detected, around 59% appear once; the ten largest clones hold around 8.8%. The CDR3 is made up of 14 amino acids. The V end was cut by 3 bases, the J end by 2 bases, with 8 bases between. Germline V gene data show CDR1 as MGHDK and CDR2 as SYGVNS. Sequencing was carried out using CD4+ T cells sorted from blood. V usage is TRBV25-1 and J usage is TRBJ2-1, with no clear D. This receptor was taken from a human donor in good health. CDR3 sequence: CASSDPGTYNEQFF. CDR3 nucleotide sequence: TGTGCCAGCAGTGACCCAGGTACCTACAATGAGCAGTTCTTC. The complete variable domain, with remaining parts taken from reference TRBV25-1 and TRBJ2-1, reads EADIYQTPRYLVIGTGKKITLECSQTMGHDKMYWYQQDPGMELHLIHYSYGVNSTEKGDLSSESTVSRIRTEHFPLTLESARPSHTSQYLCASSDPGTYNEQFFGPGTRLTVL.